Reported below is one TCR beta chain. This record comes from a study of blood T cell repertoires in COVID-19. Study in general: Whether acute or convalescent, the COVID-19 samples came from the United States, Italy and Spain. PBMCs, B-cell-depleted T cells, or T cells provided the cDNA or gDNA that made up the material.

Germline CDR1 and CDR2: SGDLS and YYNGEE. Trimming at V came to 4 bases and at J to 7 bases, leaving 11 bases not matched to a gene. CDR3 length: 16 residues. Produced via immunoSEQ multiplex PCR; TCRdb's table is partial and in-frame only. The sample shows about 160,000 clones, about 86% of them seen only once. Assignment of participants to cohorts was predicated upon participant-reported clinical history. Cohort 3 recovered donors had two negative PCRs, clearance, or symptom resolution. The genes are TRBV9 and TRBJ1-4; 9 nucleotides agree with TRBD1. Sequenced sample: PBMCs or T cells enriched from blood (not recorded which). The source of this sequence is a man aged 45-65 years who had recovered from COVID-19. CDR3 coding DNA: TGTGCCAGCAGCCAATACAGGGGGCGCGCGGGTGAAAAACTGTTTTTT. Protein sequence: CASSQYRGRAGEKLFF.